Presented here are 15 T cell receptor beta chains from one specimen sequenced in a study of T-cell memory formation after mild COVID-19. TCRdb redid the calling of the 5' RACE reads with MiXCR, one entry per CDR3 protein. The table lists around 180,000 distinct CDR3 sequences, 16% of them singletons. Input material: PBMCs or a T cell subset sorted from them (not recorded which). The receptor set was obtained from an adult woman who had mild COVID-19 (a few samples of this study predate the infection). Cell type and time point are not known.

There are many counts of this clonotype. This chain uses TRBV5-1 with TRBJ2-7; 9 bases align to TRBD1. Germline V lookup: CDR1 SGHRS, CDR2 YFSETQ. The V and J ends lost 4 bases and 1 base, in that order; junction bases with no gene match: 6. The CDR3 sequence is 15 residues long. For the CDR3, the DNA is TGCGCCAGCAGCCCCGGACAGGGGCGTTCCTACGAGCAGTACTTC. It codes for CASSPGQGRSYEQYF.

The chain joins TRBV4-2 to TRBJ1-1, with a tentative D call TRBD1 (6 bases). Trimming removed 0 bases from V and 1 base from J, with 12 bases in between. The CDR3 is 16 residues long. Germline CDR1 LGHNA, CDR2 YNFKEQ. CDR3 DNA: TGTGCCAGCAGCCAAGATGCCGGGACAAAGAACACTGAAGCTTTCTTT. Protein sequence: CASSQDAGTKNTEAFF.

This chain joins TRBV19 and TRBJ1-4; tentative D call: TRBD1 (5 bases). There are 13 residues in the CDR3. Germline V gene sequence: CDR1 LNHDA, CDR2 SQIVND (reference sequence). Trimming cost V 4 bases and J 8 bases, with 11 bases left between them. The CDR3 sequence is CASSKRGLEKLFF. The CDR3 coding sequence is TGTGCCAGTAGTAAAAGGGGATTGGAAAAACTGTTTTTT. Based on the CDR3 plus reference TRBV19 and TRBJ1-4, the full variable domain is DGGITQSPKYLFRKEGQNVTLSCEQNLNHDAMYWYRQDPGQGLRLIYYSQIVNDFQKGDIAEGYSVSREKKESFPLTVTSAQKNPTAFYLCASSKRGLEKLFFGSGTQLSVL.

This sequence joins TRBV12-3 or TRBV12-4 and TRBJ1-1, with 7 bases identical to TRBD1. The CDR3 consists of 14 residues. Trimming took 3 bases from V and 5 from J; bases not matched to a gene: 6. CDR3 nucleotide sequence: TGTGCCAGCAGTTTTGGACAGGTGGGGACTGAAGCTTTCTTT. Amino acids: CASSFGQVGTEAFF.

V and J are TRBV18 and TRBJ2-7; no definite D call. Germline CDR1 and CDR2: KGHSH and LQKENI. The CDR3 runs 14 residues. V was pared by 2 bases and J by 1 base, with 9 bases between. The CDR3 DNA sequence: TGTGCCAGCTCACCAGTTGGACGGTCCTACGAGCAGTACTTC. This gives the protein CASSPVGRSYEQYF.

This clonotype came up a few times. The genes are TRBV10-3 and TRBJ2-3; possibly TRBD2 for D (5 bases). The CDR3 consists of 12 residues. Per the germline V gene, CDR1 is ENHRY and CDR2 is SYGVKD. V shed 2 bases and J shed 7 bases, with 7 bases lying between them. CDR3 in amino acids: CAISEREHTQYF. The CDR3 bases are TGTGCCATCAGTGAGAGGGAGCATACGCAGTATTTT.

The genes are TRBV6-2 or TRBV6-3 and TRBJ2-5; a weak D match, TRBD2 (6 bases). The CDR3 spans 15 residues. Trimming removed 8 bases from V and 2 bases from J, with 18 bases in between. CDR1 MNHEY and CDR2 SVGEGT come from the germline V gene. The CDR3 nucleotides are TGTGCCAGCCTAAAATTCGGGGGTCATCAAGAGACCCAGTACTTC. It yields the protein CASLKFGGHQETQYF.

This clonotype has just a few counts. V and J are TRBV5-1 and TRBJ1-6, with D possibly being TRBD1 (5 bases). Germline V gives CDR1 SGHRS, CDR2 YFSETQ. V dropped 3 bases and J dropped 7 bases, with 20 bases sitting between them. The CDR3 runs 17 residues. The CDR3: CASSSAVGGNRNSPLHF. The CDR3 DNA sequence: TGCGCCAGCAGCTCCGCGGTCGGGGGAAACAGAAATTCACCCCTCCACTTT.

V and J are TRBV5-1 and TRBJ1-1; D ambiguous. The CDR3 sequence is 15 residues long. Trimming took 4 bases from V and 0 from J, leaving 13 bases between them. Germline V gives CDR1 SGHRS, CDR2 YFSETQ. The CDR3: CASSPEGYLNTEAFF. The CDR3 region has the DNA TGCGCCAGCAGCCCGGAAGGGTACTTGAACACTGAAGCTTTCTTT.

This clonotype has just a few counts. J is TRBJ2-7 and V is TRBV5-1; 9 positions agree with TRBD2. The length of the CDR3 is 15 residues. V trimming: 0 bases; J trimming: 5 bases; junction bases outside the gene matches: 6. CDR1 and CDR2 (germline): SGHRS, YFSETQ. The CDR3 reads CASSLAPGTSNEQYF. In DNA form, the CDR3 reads TGCGCCAGCAGCTTGGCTCCCGGGACTAGCAACGAGCAGTACTTC. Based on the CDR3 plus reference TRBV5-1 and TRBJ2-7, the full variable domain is KAGVTQTPRYLIKTRGQQVTLSCSPISGHRSVSWYQQTPGQGLQFLFEYFSETQRNKGNFPGRFSGRQFSNSRSEMNVSTLELGDSALYLCASSLAPGTSNEQYFGPGTRLTVT.

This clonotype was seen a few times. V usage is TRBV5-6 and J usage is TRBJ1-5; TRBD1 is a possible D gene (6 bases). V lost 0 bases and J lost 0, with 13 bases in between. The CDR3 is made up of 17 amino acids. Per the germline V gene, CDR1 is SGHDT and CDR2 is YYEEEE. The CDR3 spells CASSLGSGAYSNQPQHF. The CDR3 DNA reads TGTGCCAGCAGCTTGGGATCGGGGGCTTATAGCAATCAGCCCCAGCATTTT.

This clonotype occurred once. The CDR3 DNA follows: TGCAGTGCTGGGCGACAGGTTTCTGAAGCTTTCTTT. Translation gives CSAGRQVSEAFF. This rearrangement joins TRBV20-1 to TRBJ1-1; TRBD1 is a possible D gene (6 bases). The germline gives CDR1 DFQATT, CDR2 SNEGSKA (reference sequence). The CDR3 is 12 amino acids. Trimming pared 5 bases from V and 6 bases from J, leaving 13 bases between.

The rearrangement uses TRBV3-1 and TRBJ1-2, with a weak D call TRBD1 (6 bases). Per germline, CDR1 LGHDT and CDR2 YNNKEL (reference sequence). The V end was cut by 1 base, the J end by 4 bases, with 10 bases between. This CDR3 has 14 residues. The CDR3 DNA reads TGTGCCAGCAGCCAAGCGGGGGGCGGCTATGGCTACACCTTC. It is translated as CASSQAGGGYGYTF.

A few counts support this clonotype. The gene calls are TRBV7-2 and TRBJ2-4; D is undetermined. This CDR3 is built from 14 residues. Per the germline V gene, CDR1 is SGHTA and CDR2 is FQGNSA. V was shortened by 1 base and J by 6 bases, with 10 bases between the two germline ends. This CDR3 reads CASSLDVGLNIQYF. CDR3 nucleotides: TGTGCCAGCAGCTTAGACGTGGGCCTAAACATTCAGTACTTC.

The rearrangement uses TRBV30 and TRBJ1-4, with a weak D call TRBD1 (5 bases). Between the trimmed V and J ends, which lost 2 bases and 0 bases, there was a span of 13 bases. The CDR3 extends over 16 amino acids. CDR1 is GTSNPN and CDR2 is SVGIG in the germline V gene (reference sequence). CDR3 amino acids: CAWSFRQLTTNEKLFF. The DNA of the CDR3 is TGTGCCTGGAGTTTCAGACAGCTAACAACTAATGAAAAACTGTTTTTT.